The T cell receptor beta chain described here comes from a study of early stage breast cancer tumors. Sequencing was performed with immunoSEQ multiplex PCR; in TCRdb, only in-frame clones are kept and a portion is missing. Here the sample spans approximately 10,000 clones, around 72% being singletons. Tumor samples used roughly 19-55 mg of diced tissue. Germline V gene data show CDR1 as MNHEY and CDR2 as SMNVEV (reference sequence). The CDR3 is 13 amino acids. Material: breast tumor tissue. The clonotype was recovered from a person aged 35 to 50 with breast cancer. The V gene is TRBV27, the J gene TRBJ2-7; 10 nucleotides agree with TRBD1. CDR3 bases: TGTACTACCCGGGACAGGGGATCCTACGAGCAGTACTTC. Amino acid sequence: CTTRDRGSYEQYF.